This T cell receptor (beta chain) was identified in a study of T-cell memory formation after mild COVID-19. Germline V gene sequence: CDR1 KGHSH, CDR2 LQKENI. The CDR3 contains 13 residues. V was trimmed by 0 bases and J by 6 bases, leaving 8 bases between them. TCRdb fed the 5' RACE reads into MiXCR, producing one record per CDR3 protein. This sample has a few hundred thousand distinct CDR3 sequences, with more than 15% found just once. As for this clonotype: Its antigen is unidentified.

General study findings and limits: That cross-reactive memory joined was suggested by some responding clones appearing in pre-infection memory. The study found contracting CD4+ clones mainly in CM and EM and contracting CD8+ clones in EMRA.

Sequenced: PBMCs or a T cell subset sorted from them (not recorded which). This TCR was sampled from a man in his late teens or twenties who had mild COVID-19 (a few samples of this study predate the infection). Cell type and time point are not known. This chain uses TRBV18 with TRBJ1-2, with D unresolved. The CDR3 sequence: CASSPPQVNGYTF. The CDR3 DNA reads TGTGCCAGCTCACCACCGCAGGTTAATGGCTACACCTTC.